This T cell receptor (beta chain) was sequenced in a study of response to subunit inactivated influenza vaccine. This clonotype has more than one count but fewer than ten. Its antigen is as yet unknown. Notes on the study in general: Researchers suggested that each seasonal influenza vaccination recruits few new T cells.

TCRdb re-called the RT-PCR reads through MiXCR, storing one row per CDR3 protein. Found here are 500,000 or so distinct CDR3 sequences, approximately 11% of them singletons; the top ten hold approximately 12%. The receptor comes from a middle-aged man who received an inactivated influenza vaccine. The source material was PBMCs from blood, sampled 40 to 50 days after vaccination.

The CDR3 reads CASSLATGPSTDTQYF. In nucleotides, the CDR3 is TGTGCCAGCAGCTTAGCAACGGGACCTAGCACAGATACGCAGTATTTT. The V and J genes are TRBV7-9 and TRBJ2-3, with D possibly called TRBD1 or TRBD2 (5 bases each). The length of the CDR3 is 16 residues. Trimming left V 0 bases short and J 0 bases short, with 10 bases between. Per germline, CDR1 SEHNR and CDR2 FQNEAQ (reference sequence). Based on the CDR3 plus reference TRBV7-9 and TRBJ2-3, the full variable domain is DTGVSQNPRHKITKRGQNVTFRCDPISEHNRLYWYRQTLGQGPEFLTYFQNEAQLEKSRLLSDRFSAERPKGSFSTLEIQRTEQGDSAMYLCASSLATGPSTDTQYFGPGTRLTVL.